The 12 T cell receptor beta chains below all came from one sample that was sequenced in a study of spatial heterogeneity in lung cancer. TCRdb independently ran MiXCR on the 5' RACE reads; one entry per CDR3 protein. This sample carries about 43,000 distinct CDR3 sequences, approximately 22% of them seen once, and the ten largest clones take roughly 6.5%. As for time point: blood at routine non-recurrence follow-up after resection. The sequencing used PBMCs, collected at follow-up. The source of these receptors is a female donor with early-stage non-small cell lung cancer.

The table lists this clonotype with many counts. The chain joins TRBV19 to TRBJ2-1, with D possibly TRBD2 on 6 matching bases. The V gene lost 1 base and the J gene lost 7 bases, with 17 bases spanning the gap. This CDR3 is built from 16 residues. Germline CDR1 and CDR2: LNHDA and SQIVND (reference sequence). CDR3 sequence: CASSIVGGLLRNEQFF. The DNA for the CDR3 is TGTGCCAGTAGTATAGTTGGGGGACTCCTACGGAATGAGCAGTTCTTC.

V usage is TRBV6-5 and J usage is TRBJ2-1, with a weak D call TRBD2 (6 bases). The ends were cut back, 0 bases at V and 8 bases at J, with 14 bases in the middle. The CDR3 covers 15 residues. The V gene's germline CDR1 is MNHEY and CDR2 SVGAGI. CDR3 coding DNA: TGTGCCAGCAGTTACTCGGGAGGCCGTTTCGATGAGCAGTTCTTC. Translated, it gives CASSYSGGRFDEQFF.

This clonotype was detected a few times. The V and J genes are TRBV7-2 and TRBJ1-1; TRBD1 aligns across 8 bases. The CDR3 totals 13 residues. The trim removed 3 bases at V and 10 bases at J, leaving 7 bases unmatched. Germline values: CDR1 SGHTA, CDR2 FQGNSA. Written as DNA, the CDR3 is TGTGCCAGCAGCTTCACAGGGGGATCGGGAGCTTTCTTT. This gives the protein CASSFTGGSGAFF.

The chain employs TRBV3-1 and TRBJ1-1, with D possibly matching TRBD1 (5 bases). Germline lookup yields CDR1 LGHDT and CDR2 YNNKEL (reference sequence). Trimming left V 1 base short and J 7 bases short, with 16 bases between. The length of the CDR3 is 15 residues. The CDR3 DNA follows: TGTGCCAGCAGCCAAGTTCGGGGTGGGGCCAATGAAGCTTTCTTT. Translated: CASSQVRGGANEAFF.

The V call is TRBV12-3 or TRBV12-4, the J call TRBJ2-3; the D gene is possibly TRBD2 (5 bases). V was cut by 11 bases and J by 6 bases, with 18 bases left in between. This CDR3 contains 13 residues. The CDR3 reads CASAVVAGDTQYF. Here the CDR3 DNA reads TGTGCCTCAGCGGTGGTAGCTGGGGATACGCAGTATTTT.

V usage is TRBV5-1 and J usage is TRBJ2-4; TRBD1 agrees at 9 bases. The length of the CDR3 is 13 residues. V lost 3 bases and J lost 8; bases outside the gene matches: 3. CDR1 and CDR2 from the germline V gene are SGHRS and YFSETQ. This chain's CDR3 is CASSSQGADIQYF. CDR3 sequence (DNA): TGCGCCAGCAGCTCACAGGGGGCCGACATTCAGTACTTC.

A few counts support this clonotype. The chain is built from TRBV20-1 and TRBJ2-1; no reliable D call. The CDR3 is 13 amino acids. The V gene lost 3 bases and the J gene lost 3 bases, with 9 bases spanning the gap. CDR1 and CDR2 (germline): DFQATT, SNEGSKA (reference sequence). The CDR3 is CSARDGNYNEQFF. In DNA, the CDR3 is TGCAGTGCTAGGGACGGAAACTACAATGAGCAGTTCTTC.

This clonotype appeared a few times. The chain uses TRBV2 and TRBJ1-1; TRBD1 might be the D (5 bases). Germline V gene data show CDR1 as SNHLY and CDR2 as FYNNEI. The CDR3 runs 15 residues. Trimming left V 6 bases short and J 6 bases short, with 20 bases between. The CDR3 spells CASRNRRSGYPEAFF. As DNA, the CDR3 is TGTGCCAGCAGAAACCGCCGTTCAGGGTACCCTGAAGCTTTCTTT.

This clonotype has only a few counts. The chain is built from TRBV12-3 or TRBV12-4 and TRBJ1-1; D gene ambiguous. The V end was cut by 4 bases, the J end by 3 bases, with 3 bases between. This CDR3 has 11 amino acids. CDR3 in DNA: TGTGCCAGCAGTTGGGACACTGAAGCTTTCTTT. It translates to CASSWDTEAFF.

Comments on this clonotype: This may be a read error: a much more frequent sequence differs by one nucleotide. This chain joins TRBV11-2 and TRBJ2-1; TRBD2 agrees at 7 bases. The CDR3 covers 16 residues. Germline V gene data show CDR1 as SGHAT and CDR2 as FQNNGV. In DNA form, the CDR3 reads TGTGTCAGCAGCCGAACTAGCGCCTCCGCCTACAATGAGCAGTTCTTC. Its protein product is CVSSRTSASAYNEQFF.

This clonotype has a handful of counts. The CDR3 here is CASSPGWSTDTQYF. DNA for the CDR3: TGTGCCAGCTCACCCGGGTGGAGCACAGATACGCAGTATTTT. The rearrangement uses TRBV18 and TRBJ2-3; D is unclear. V was clipped by 3 bases and J by 0 bases, with 7 bases between them. Germline V gives CDR1 KGHSH, CDR2 LQKENI. This CDR3 contains 14 residues. The complete variable domain, with remaining parts taken from reference TRBV18 and TRBJ2-3, reads NAGVMQNPRHLVRRRGQEARLRCSPMKGHSHVYWYRQLPEEGLKFMVYLQKENIIDESGMPKERFSAEFPKEGPSILRIQQVVRGDSAAYFCASSPGWSTDTQYFGPGTRLTVL.

The chain couples TRBV6-1 to TRBJ2-5; the D is unclear. The CDR3 is 13 residues long. CDR1 and CDR2 from the germline V gene are MNHNS and SASEGT. Trimming shortened V by 6 bases and J by 0 bases, and 8 bases separated the two germline ends. The CDR3 protein is CASRGANQETQYF. CDR3 coding DNA: TGTGCCAGCAGGGGTGCAAACCAAGAGACCCAGTACTTC.